This entry describes one T cell receptor beta chain. No antigen is known for it. The input lacks base qualities; no much larger clone sits a single base away. The cohort consisted of some 670 healthy bone marrow donors. Cohort members were all nominally healthy when sampled, although unrecorded immune exposures were likely present. The donor was CMV seronegative and belonged to the group of several hundred seronegative cohort members. Each donor provided a peripheral blood sample, and peripheral blood mononuclear cells were used for TCR beta sequencing. The Qiagen DNeasy Blood Extraction Kit was used to extract genomic DNA from the blood cell samples. The sample is drawn from a study of cytomegalovirus exposure and HLA in healthy donors (dated by TCRdb to about 2017). Background for the entire study: An earlier analysis of roughly 570 of the donors reported about 280 Gb of sequence data and 95 million to 140 million unique TCR beta sequences obtained from about 180 million T cells. Among 300 to 450 genotyped donors of the cohort, an average of approximately 240,000 unique TCR beta nucleotide sequences were sequenced per donor, roughly 18% of them non-productive. Around 320 gigabases of sequencing data and tens of millions of unique TCR sequences were included in an early release covering about 600 HLA-typed donors. The T cell repertoires of around 730 subjects were profiled by immunosequencing and related to cytomegalovirus serostatus. Rather than drawing on any new phenotypic data, the later analysis identified candidate immune exposures from TCR beta sequences and the way those sequences occurred across donors. The number of donors typed differed by locus, with 629-630 for A, B, C, DRB1 and DQB1, around 560 for DQA1, some 570 for DPA1, and 400 to 490 for DPB1. An earlier analysis of around 580 of the donors used high-throughput TCR beta sequencing to judge whether each TCR beta V gene segment behaved as functional or pseudogenic. Donor age, sex, ethnicity and CMV serostatus were collected together with the repertoire data. A later analysis re-examined previously published TCR beta repertoires from about 670 donors and added high-resolution HLA genotyping to investigate patterns of TCR occurrence. The genetic ancestry cluster associated with self-reported Caucasian donors included 81% of the 398 genotyped donors. HLA typing covered class I and class II loci at four-digit resolution. The study aimed to test whether cataloging public T cell receptors could reveal signatures of past pathogen exposure. A later genetic analysis used genome-wide SNP genotypes for about 65% of the roughly 670 donors, treating that subset as a discovery cohort. Four or five DR-DQ haplotypes were handled as single units for association and clustering because linkage in the cohort was strong. The study combined high-throughput TCR immunosequencing, statistical association of individual TCRs with disease status, and machine learning to predict cytomegalovirus infection status. Along with the roughly 670-subject first cohort, a separate validation cohort of over a hundred different subjects was used. Every repertoire in the discovery cohort had been generated on one and the same sequencing platform. Study-wide conclusions, independent of this receptor: The earlier analysis of 587 of the donors excluded around 17 rarely observed V segments, including chromosome 9 orphons, because counts were too low. The study listed approximately 150 TCR beta chains as associated with cytomegalovirus. Specific HLA alleles were associated with 15,000 to 20,000 TCR beta sequences at a false discovery rate of 0.05 in a later analysis. In an earlier analysis of about 600 of the donors, most TCR beta V segments appeared in productive rearrangements about 87% or about 30% of the time, broadly matching IMGT annotations. A later analysis found that HLA-associated TCR beta chains were more clonally expanded and had lower generation probabilities than equally common non-associated chains. Immune exposure information for the cohort was limited to CMV serostatus. A cluster of highly shared sequence variants was judged likely to represent a technical artifact of the sequencing pipeline. The classifier was reported to diagnose cytomegalovirus status with high specificity and sensitivity in both the original and validation cohorts. Only TCR beta chains were sequenced in this cohort, and the absence of alpha or paired-chain data limited detectable features. Compared with the 666-donor mean, donors in an Asian-associated ancestry cluster had fewer N-insertions in productive TCRs, according to a later genetic analysis. A few of the identified cytomegalovirus-associated TCR beta chains were confirmed in vitro to be specific for cytomegalovirus antigens. The presence/absence analyses assumed that sequencing depth was roughly uniform across donors, and that assumption may not be true. According to a later analysis, TCR association rates differed among HLA loci, with DRB1 alleles showing the most associated TCRs and HLA-C alleles showing the fewest. Assigning TCR associations to individual alleles was difficult when HLA alleles, especially DR and DQ, strongly co-occurred. A further reported finding was that TCR beta sequences accurately predicted the HLA-A and HLA-B alleles for most subjects in the first cohort. In a later analysis, several top co-occurrence clusters were reported to appear linked to parvovirus B19, influenza, CMV and Epstein-Barr virus. Because some donors lacked HLA typing at each locus, the association tests relied only on the typed subset. The authors suggested that the approach could potentially be generalized to other disease states and immunological phenotypes. Some IMGT-functional V segments, including TRBV6-2 and TRBV6-3, could not be told apart with the 87-base-pair reads, so those segments were excluded. V-gene and J-gene trimming of TCR beta chains was associated with a missense DCLRE1C variant in a later genetic analysis, and the association was replicated in an independent cohort. A later analysis found that most CMV-associated TCR beta chains appeared HLA-restricted, with HLA associations seemingly driven largely by CMV exposure. Most TCR sequences were observed very rarely across donors, whereas some public TCRs were present in many individuals. Linkage disequilibrium might explain the correlated functional status among segregating V segments, but an unknown experimental factor could not be ruled out.

The CDR1 and CDR2 encoded by the germline V gene are SGHAT and FQNNGV. V is reduced by 4 bases and J by 3 bases, leaving a spacing of 10 bases between them. The CDR3 goes from the cysteine to the phenylalanine over 13 residues. Only the CDR3 part of the read is kept: 39 bases, read in frame from the first base. Library prep was done by the immunoSEQ multiplex PCR assay. A mixture of 60 forward primers for TCR Vbeta segments and 13 reverse primers for TCR Jbeta segments was used in the multiplex PCR. The CDR3 region of rearranged TCR beta genes was amplified from genomic DNA with a multiplex PCR assay. On the Illumina HiSeq System, the amplified TCR beta libraries were sequenced as 87-base-pair reads. Under the source paper's analysis protocol: In a later analysis, roughly 80 million unique TCR beta chains were counted across the roughly 700 repertoires, and around 10 million of these chains were shared by at least two donors. To remove PCR and sequencing errors, raw reads were error-corrected and collapsed into unique sequences using a nearest-neighbor algorithm that merged closely related sequences. CDR3 sequences were aligned to IMGT reference sequences to assign V, D and J gene segments. For a sequence to be retained, a match of at least six nucleotides to both a V gene segment and a J gene segment was required. A rearrangement counted as productive if the CDR3 had no stop codons and remained in frame with V and J, and every other rearrangement counted as non-productive. CDR3 was defined by IMGT convention, running from the second conserved V-encoded cysteine to the conserved J-encoded phenylalanine. The earlier analysis of about 560 of the donors excluded any sequence lacking an unambiguous match to a single V gene segment. In an earlier analysis of about 590 of the donors, a V segment was called functional when productive rearrangements were above 56.7%, and segregating when the standard deviation between donors exceeded 5%. To diagnose cytomegalovirus status from the catalog of TCR beta chain sequences, a statistical classification framework was built. In a later analysis, V and J genes were assigned by comparing TCR nucleotide sequences against IMGT/GENE-DB human TR gene sequences. Using the TCRdist pipeline, a later analysis assigned CDR3 sequences along with most-parsimonious VDJ recombination scenarios. In a later analysis, each TCR beta chain was defined by its CDR3 amino acid sequence together with its V-gene family, and reads lacking a unique V-gene family were excluded. As a way to deal with suspected cross-contamination and a sequencing artifact, a later analysis dropped 640 or so nucleotide sequences that were highly shared and had low generation probability. A later analysis calculated a clonal expansion index for each public chain from normalized within-repertoire ranks of inferred template counts. A later analysis computed generation probabilities with a VDJ recombination model fitted to out-of-frame rearrangements, and checked the results against IGoR. A later analysis scored TCR-TCR, TCR-HLA and TCR-CMV co-occurrence with hypergeometric tests, applying a repertoire-size bias correction to TCR pairs. A later analysis estimated false discovery rates by permuting HLA or CMV assignments 20 times. In a later analysis, co-occurring TCRs were grouped using DBSCAN, with TCRdist sequence similarity added in when clustering inside HLA-allele-positive subsets. Co-occurrence clustering excluded repertoires with fewer than 30,000 or more than 120,000 public chains, plus five with anomalous nucleotide sharing. Imported from immuneACCESS, the table was reduced by TCRdb to in-frame sequences with V and J called. These copies leave out some clones; in studies compared against another copy, an unresolved V gene accounts for under half, and the cause of the remainder is not known. Clone size and V and J calls were adopted from that table, with D and trimming inferred from the DNA. In all, the sample holds around 86,000 clones, and about 7.6% of those were seen once. The ten largest clonotypes hold 2.3% of the sample.

This clonotype was obtained from a man aged 45-60 years in good health and CMV-seronegative. The sequence is built from TRBV11-2 and TRBJ2-7, with the D gene uncertain. The specimen sequenced was PBMCs. The CDR3 loop reads CASSSVRVYEQYF. In nucleotides, the sequence is TGTGCCAGCAGCTCTGTTCGGGTCTACGAGCAGTACTTC. Reference TRBV11-2 and TRBJ2-7 proteins supply the regions before and after the CDR3; the full variable domain is: EAGVAQSPRYKIIEKRQSVAFWCNPISGHATLYWYQQILGQGPKLLIQFQNNGVVDDSQLPKDRFSAERLKGVDSTLKIQPAKLEDSAVYLCASSSVRVYEQYFGPGTRLTVT.